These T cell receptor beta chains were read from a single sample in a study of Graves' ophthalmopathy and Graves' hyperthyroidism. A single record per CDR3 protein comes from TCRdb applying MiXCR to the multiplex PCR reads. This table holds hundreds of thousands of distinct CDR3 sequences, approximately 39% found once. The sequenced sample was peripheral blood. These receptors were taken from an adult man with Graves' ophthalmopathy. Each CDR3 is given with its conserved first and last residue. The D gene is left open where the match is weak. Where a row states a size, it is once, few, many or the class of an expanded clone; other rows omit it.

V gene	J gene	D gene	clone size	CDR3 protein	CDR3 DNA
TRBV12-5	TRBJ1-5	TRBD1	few	CASGLVLDRGGNQPQHF	TGTGCTAGTGGTTTGGTACTTGACAGGGGTGGCAATCAGCCCCAGCATTTT
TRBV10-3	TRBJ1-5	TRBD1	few	CASRFGQGNQPQHF	TGTGCCAGCAGATTCGGACAGGGGAATCAGCCCCAGCATTTT
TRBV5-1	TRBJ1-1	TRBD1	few	CASSFRGPDEAFF	TGCGCCAGCAGCTTCAGGGGGCCAGATGAAGCTTTCTTT
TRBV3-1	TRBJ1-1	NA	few	CASSQGSTANTEAFF	TGTGCCAGCAGCCAAGGCTCCACAGCAAACACTGAAGCTTTCTTT
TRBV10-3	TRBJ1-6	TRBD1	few	CATWDRGANSPLHF	TGTGCCACCTGGGACAGGGGTGCGAATTCACCCCTCCACTTT
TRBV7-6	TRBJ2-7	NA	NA	CASSPGGGGVYEQYF	TGTGCCAGCAGCCCCGGGGGAGGGGGAGTATACGAGCAGTACTTC
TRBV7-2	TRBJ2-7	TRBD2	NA	CARARLAVKYEQYF	TGTGCTAGAGCCCGACTAGCCGTTAAGTACGAGCAGTACTTC
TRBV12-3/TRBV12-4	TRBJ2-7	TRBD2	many	CASSLKAGVVEQYF	TGTGCCAGCAGTTTAAAAGCGGGAGTAGTGGAGCAGTACTTC
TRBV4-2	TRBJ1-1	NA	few	CASSQGIGVGSTEAFF	TGTGCCAGCAGCCAAGGGATCGGAGTAGGGAGCACTGAAGCTTTCTTT
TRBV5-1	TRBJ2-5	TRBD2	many	CASRVAGVGTQYF	TGCGCCAGCAGGGTAGCGGGAGTTGGGACCCAGTACTTC